A selection of T cell receptor beta chains follows, all from one sample in a study of shared clonotypes between healthy human individuals. Assay used: immunoSEQ multiplex PCR; TCRdb lists only in-frame clones, some missing. The sample contains fewer than 2.5 million clones, 90% to 95% of which appear only once. Sequencing was performed on naive CD4+ T cells from PBMCs. All receptors derive from a man younger than 35 in good health. Some clones in this sample may be carry-over from other donors' samples. The CDR3 runs from the conserved cysteine through the conserved F or W. Rows give clone size only sometimes, using once, few, many, or a class for an expanded clone.

>NA|TRBV5-8
CASSLSGNSRGNTIYF
>NA|TRBV18
CASSPGGLDTGELFF
>NA|TRBV28
CASMLPAPGLNEQYF
>NA|TRBV7-3
CASSPGPTETQYF
>NA|TRBV7-9
CASSPSAGSDEQFF
>NA|TRBV6-5
CASSYWDRGQNEQFF
>NA|TRBV11-3
CASSLGSYNEQFF
>NA|TRBV28
CASSIQGNEQYF
>once|TRBV7-2
CASSSSQYEQYF
>NA|TRBV28
CASSKQLWGQYF
>NA|TRBV9
CASSPGQGANEQFF
>NA|TRBV9
CATRGTGANVLTF
>NA|TRBV28
CASSLAGYWNTDTQYF
>NA|TRBV10-3
CAISEWSGQGGEKLFF
>NA|TRBV9
CASSVGGTGAQPQHF